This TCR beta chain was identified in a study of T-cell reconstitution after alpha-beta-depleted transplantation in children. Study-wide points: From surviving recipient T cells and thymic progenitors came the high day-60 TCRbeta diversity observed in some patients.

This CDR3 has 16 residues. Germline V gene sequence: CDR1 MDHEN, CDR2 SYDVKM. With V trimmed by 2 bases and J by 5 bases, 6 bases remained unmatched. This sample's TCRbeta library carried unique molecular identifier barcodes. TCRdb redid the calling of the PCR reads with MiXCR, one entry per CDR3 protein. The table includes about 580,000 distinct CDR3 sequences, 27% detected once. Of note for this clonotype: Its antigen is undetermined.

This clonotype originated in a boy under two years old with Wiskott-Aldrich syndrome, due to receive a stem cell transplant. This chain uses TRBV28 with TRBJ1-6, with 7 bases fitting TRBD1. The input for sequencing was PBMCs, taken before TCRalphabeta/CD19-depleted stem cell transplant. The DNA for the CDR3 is TGTGCCAGCAGTTTACATCAGGGACAGAATAATTCACCCCTCCACTTT. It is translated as CASSLHQGQNNSPLHF.